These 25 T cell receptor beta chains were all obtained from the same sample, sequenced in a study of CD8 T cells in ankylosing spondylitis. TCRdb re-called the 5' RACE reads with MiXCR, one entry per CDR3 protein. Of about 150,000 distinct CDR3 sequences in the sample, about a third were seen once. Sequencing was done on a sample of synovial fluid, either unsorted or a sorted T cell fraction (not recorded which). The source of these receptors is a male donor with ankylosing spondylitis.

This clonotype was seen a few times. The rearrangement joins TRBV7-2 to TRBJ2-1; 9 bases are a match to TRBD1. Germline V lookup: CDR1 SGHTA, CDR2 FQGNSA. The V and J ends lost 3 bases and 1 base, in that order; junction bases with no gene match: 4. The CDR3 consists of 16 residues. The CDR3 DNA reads TGTGCCAGCAGCTTTGGGACAGGGTGGTCCTACAATGAGCAGTTCTTC. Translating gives CASSFGTGWSYNEQFF.

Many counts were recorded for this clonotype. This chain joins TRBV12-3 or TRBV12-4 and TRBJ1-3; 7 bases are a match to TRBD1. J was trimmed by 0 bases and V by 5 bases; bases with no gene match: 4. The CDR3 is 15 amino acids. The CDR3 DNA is TGTGCCAGCAGTGCAGGGGGGGGCTCTGGAAACACCATATATTTT. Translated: CASSAGGGSGNTIYF.

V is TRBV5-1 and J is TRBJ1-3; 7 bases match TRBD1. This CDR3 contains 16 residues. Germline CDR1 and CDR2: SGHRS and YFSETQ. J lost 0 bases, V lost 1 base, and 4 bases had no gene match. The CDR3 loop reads CASSLTGADSGNTIYF. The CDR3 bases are TGCGCCAGCAGCTTGACAGGGGCCGACTCTGGAAACACCATATATTTT.

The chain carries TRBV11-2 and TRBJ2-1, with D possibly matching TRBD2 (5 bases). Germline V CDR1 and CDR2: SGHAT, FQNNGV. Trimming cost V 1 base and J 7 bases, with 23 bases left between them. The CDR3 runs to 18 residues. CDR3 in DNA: TGTGCCAGCAGCTTAGTCTCTACAGCAATACTAGGGATGAATGAGCAGTTCTTC. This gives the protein CASSLVSTAILGMNEQFF.

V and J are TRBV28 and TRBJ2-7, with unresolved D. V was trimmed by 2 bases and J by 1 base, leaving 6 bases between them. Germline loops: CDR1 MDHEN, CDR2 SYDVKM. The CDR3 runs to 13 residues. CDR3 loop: CASSLVPSYEQYF. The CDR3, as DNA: TGTGCCAGCAGTTTAGTACCATCCTACGAGCAGTACTTC.

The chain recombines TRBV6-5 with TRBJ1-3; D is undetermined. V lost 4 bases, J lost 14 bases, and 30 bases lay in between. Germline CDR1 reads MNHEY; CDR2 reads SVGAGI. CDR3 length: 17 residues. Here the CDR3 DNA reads TGTGCCAGCAGTTCCCGACTACCGCTGTTGGTGGGAGCGCCCGTATATTTT. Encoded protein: CASSSRLPLLVGAPVYF.

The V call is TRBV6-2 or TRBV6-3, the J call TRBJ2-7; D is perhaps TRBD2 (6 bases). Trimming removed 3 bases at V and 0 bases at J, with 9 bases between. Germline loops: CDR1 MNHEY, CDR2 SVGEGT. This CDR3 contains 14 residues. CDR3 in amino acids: CASSYRGSSYEQYF. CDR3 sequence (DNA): TGTGCCAGCAGTTATCGGGGGTCCTCCTACGAGCAGTACTTC.

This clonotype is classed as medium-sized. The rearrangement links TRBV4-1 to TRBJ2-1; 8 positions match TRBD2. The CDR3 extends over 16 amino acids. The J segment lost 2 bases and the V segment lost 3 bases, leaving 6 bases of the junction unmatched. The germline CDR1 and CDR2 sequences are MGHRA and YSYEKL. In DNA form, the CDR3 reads TGCGCCAGCAGCCAGGGCACTAGCGGAACCTACAATGAGCAGTTCTTC. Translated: CASSQGTSGTYNEQFF.

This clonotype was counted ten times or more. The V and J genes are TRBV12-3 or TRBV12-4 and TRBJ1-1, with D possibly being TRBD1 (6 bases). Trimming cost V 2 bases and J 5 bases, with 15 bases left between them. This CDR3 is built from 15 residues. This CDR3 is CASSLRGGGDTEAFF. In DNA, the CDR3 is TGTGCCAGCAGTTTAAGGGGGGGGGGGGATACTGAAGCTTTCTTT.

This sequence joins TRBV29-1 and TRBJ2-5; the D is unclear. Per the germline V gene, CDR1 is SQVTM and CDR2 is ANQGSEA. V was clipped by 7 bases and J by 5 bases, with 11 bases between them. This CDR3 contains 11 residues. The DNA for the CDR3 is TGCAGCGCACCTTCCGGGGAGACCCAGTACTTC. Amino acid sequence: CSAPSGETQYF.

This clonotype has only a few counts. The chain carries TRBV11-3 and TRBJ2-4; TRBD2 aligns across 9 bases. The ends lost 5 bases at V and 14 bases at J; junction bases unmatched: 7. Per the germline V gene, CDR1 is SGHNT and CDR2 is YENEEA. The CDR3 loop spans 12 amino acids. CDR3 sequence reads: CASSLERGDKYF. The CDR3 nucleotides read TGTGCCAGCAGCCTTGAGCGGGGGGATAAGTACTTC. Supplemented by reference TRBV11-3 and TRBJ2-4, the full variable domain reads EAGVVQSPRYKIIEKKQPVAFWCNPISGHNTLYWYLQNLGQGPELLIRYENEEAVDDSQLPKDRFSAERLKGVDSTLKIQPAELGDSAVYLCASSLERGDKYFGAGTRLSVL.

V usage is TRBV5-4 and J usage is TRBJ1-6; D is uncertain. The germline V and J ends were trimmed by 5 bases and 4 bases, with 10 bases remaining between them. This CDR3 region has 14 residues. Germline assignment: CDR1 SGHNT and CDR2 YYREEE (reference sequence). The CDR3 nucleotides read TGTGCCAGCAGTCGTGAGGTGTATAATTCACCCCTCCACTTT. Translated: CASSREVYNSPLHF.

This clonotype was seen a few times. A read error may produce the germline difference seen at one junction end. DNA for the CDR3: TGTGCCAGCAGCTTATGGGGTGAAAAACTGTTTTTT. It translates to CASSLWGEKLFF. The chain recombines TRBV28 with TRBJ1-4; D gene uncertain. There are 12 residues in the CDR3. Per germline, CDR1 MDHEN and CDR2 SYDVKM.

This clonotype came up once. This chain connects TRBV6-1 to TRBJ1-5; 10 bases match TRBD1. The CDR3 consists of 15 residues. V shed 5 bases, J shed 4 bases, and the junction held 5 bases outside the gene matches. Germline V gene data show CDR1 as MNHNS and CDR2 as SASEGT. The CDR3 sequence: CASSQGQGGNQPQHF. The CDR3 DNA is TGTGCCAGCAGTCAAGGACAGGGGGGAAATCAGCCCCAGCATTTT.

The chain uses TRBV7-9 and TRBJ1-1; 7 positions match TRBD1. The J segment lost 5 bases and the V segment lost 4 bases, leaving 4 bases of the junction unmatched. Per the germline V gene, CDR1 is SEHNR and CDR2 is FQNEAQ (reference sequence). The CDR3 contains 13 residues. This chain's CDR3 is CASSSQDRTEAFF. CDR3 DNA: TGTGCCAGCAGCTCCCAGGACAGGACTGAAGCTTTCTTT.

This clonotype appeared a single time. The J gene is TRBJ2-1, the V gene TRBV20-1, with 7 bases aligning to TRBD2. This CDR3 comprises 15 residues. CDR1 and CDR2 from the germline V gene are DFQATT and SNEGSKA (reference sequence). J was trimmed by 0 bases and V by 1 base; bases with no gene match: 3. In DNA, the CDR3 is TGCAGTGCTAGAGGCGGGGGAGTCTCCTACAATGAGCAGTTCTTC. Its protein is CSARGGGVSYNEQFF.

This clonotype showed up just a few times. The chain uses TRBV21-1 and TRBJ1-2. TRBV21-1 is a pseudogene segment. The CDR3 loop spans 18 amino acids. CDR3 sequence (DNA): TGTGCCAGCAGCAAAACCGTCCGGGCCCCACATCCTTTCTATGGCTACACCTTC. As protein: CASSKTVRAPHPFYGYTF.

The DNA for the CDR3 is TGCGCCAGCAGCTTGGTTAGCACAGAGGATGGCTACACCTTC. Translation gives CASSLVSTEDGYTF. This sequence joins TRBV5-1 and TRBJ1-2; no clear D. Trimming took off 0 bases at V and 6 bases at J, with 12 bases between the two ends. CDR3 length equals 14 residues. Germline V CDR1 and CDR2: SGHRS, YFSETQ. Full variable domain (outside the CDR3, taken from reference TRBV5-1 and TRBJ1-2): KAGVTQTPRYLIKTRGQQVTLSCSPISGHRSVSWYQQTPGQGLQFLFEYFSETQRNKGNFPGRFSGRQFSNSRSEMNVSTLELGDSALYLCASSLVSTEDGYTFGSGTRLTVV.

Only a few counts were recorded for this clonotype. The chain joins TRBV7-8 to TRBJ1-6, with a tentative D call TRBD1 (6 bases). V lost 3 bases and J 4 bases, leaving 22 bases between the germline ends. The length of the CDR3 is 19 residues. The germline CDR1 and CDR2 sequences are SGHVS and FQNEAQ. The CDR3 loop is CASSFSRTEGGQYNSPLHF. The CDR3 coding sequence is TGTGCCAGCAGCTTCTCGAGAACTGAGGGGGGCCAATATAATTCACCCCTCCACTTT.

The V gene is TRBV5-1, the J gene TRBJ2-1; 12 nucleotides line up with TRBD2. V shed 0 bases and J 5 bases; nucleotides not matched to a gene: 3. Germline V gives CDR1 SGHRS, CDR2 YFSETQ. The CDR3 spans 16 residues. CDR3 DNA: TGCGCCAGCAGCTTGGGTCTAGCGGGGGGGCACAATGAGCAGTTCTTC. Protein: CASSLGLAGGHNEQFF.

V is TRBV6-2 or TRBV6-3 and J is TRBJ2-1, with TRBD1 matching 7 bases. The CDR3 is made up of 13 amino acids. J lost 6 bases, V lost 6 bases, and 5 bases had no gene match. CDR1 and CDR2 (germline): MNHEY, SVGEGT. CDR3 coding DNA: TGTGCCAGCAGGCAAGGACAGGTCAATGAGCAGTTCTTC. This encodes CASRQGQVNEQFF.

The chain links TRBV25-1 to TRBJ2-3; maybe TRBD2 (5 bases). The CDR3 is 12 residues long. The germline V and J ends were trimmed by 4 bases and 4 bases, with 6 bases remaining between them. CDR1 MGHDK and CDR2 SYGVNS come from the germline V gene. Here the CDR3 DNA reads TGTGCCAGCAGTGGAGCGGCAGATACGCAGTATTTT. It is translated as CASSGAADTQYF.

The DNA of the CDR3 is TGTGCCAGCAGCACAGGGGTCGGGGGCAATCAGCCCCAGCATTTT. Translated: CASSTGVGGNQPQHF. The genes are TRBV7-2 and TRBJ1-5, with TRBD1 identical over 7 bases. This CDR3 is built from 15 residues. With 5 bases clipped from V and 2 bases from J, the junction kept 6 bases outside the gene matches. Germline CDR1 reads SGHTA; CDR2 reads FQGNSA.

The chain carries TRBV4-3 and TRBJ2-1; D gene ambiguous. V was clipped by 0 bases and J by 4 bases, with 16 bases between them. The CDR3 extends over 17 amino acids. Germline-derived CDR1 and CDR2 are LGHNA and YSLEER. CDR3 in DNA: TGCGCCAGCAGCCAAGATCGTATCGACCTAGGGTACAATGAGCAGTTCTTC. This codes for CASSQDRIDLGYNEQFF.

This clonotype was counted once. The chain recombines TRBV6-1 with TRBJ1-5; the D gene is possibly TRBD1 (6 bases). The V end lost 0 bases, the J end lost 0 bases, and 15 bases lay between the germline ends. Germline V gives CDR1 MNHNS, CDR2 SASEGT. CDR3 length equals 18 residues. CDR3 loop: CASSEALDRRYSNQPQHF. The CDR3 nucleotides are TGTGCCAGCAGTGAAGCGCTTGACAGGAGATATAGCAATCAGCCCCAGCATTTT.